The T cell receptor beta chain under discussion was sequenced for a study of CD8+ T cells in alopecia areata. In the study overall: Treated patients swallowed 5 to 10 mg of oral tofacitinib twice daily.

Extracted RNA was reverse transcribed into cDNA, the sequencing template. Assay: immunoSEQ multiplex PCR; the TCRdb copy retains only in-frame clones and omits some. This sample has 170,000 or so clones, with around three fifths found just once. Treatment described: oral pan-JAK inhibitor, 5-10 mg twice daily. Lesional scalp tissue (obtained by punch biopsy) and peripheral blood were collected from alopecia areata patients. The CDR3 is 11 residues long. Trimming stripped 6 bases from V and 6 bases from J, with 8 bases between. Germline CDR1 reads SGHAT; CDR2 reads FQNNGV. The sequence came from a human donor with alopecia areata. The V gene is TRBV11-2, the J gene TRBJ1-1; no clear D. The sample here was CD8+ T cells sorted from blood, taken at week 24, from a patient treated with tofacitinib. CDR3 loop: CASRVRAEAFF. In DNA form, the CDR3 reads TGTGCCAGCAGGGTACGGGCTGAAGCTTTCTTT.